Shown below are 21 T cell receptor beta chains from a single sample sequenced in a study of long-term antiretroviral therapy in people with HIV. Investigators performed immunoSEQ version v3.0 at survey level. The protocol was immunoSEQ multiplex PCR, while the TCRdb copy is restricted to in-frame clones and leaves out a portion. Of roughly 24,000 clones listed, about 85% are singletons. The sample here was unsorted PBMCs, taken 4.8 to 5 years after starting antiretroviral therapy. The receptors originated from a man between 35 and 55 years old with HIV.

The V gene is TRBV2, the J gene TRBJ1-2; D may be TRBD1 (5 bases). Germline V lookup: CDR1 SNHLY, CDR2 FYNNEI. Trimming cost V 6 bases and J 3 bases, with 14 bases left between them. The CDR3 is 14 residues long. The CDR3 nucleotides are TGTGCCAGCAGCCTCAGGGTATCCCACTATGGCTACACCTTC. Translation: CASSLRVSHYGYTF. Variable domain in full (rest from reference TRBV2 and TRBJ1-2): EPEVTQTPSHQVTQMGQEVILRCVPISNHLYFYWYRQILGQKVEFLVSFYNNEISEKSEIFDDQFSVERPDGSNFTLKIRSTKLEDSAMYFCASSLRVSHYGYTFGSGTRLTVV.

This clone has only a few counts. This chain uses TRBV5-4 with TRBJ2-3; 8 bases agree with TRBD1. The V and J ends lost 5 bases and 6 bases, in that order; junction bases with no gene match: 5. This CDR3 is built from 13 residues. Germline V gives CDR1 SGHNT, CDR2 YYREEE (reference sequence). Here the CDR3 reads CASSSQGDDTQYF. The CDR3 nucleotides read TGTGCCAGCAGTTCACAGGGGGATGATACGCAGTATTTT.

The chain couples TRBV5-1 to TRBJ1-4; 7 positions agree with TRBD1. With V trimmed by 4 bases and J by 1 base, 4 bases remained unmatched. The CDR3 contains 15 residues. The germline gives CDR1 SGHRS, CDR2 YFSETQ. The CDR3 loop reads CASSPRQGTNEKLFF. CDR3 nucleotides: TGCGCCAGCAGCCCGCGACAGGGAACTAATGAAAAACTGTTTTTT. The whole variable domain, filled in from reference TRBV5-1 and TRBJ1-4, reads KAGVTQTPRYLIKTRGQQVTLSCSPISGHRSVSWYQQTPGQGLQFLFEYFSETQRNKGNFPGRFSGRQFSNSRSEMNVSTLELGDSALYLCASSPRQGTNEKLFFGSGTQLSVL.

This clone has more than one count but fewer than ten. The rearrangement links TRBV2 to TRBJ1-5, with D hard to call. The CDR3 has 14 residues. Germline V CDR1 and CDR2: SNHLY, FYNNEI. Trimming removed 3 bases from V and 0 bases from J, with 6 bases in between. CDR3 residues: CASSDRTSNQPQHF. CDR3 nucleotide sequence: TGTGCCAGCAGTGATCGCACTAGCAATCAGCCCCAGCATTTT.

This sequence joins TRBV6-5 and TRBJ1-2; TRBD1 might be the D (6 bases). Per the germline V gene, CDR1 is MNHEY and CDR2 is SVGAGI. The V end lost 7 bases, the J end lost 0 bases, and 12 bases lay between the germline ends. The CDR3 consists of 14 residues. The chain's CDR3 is CASTYRASNYGYTF. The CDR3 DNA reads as TGTGCCAGCACCTACAGGGCTTCTAACTATGGCTACACCTTC.

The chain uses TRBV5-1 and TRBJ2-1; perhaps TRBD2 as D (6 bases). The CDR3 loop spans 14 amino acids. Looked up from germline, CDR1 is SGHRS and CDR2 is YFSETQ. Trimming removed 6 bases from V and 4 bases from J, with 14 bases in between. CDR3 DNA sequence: TGCGCCAGCACACGGGACTCTTCTTACAATGAGCAGTTCTTC. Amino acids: CASTRDSSYNEQFF. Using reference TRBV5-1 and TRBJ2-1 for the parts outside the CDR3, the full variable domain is KAGVTQTPRYLIKTRGQQVTLSCSPISGHRSVSWYQQTPGQGLQFLFEYFSETQRNKGNFPGRFSGRQFSNSRSEMNVSTLELGDSALYLCASTRDSSYNEQFFGPGTRLTVL.

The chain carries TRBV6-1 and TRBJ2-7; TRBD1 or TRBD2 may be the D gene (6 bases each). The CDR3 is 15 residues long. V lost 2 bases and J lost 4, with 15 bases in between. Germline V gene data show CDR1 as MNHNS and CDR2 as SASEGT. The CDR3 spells CASSERGDGLYEQYF. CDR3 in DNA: TGTGCCAGCAGTGAAAGGGGGGATGGACTGTACGAGCAGTACTTC.

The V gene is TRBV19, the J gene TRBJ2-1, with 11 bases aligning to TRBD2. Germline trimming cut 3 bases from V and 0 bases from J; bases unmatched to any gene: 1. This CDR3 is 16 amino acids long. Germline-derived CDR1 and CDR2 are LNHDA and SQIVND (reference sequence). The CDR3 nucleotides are TGTGCCAGTAGTATTACTAGCGGGAGCTCCTACAATGAGCAGTTCTTC. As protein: CASSITSGSSYNEQFF.

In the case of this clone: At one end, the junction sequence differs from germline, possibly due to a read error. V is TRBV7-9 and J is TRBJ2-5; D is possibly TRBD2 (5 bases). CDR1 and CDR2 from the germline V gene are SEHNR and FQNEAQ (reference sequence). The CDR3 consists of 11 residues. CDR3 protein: CASSLGEAQYF. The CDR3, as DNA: TGTGCCAGCAGCTTGGGAGAGGCCCAGTACTTC.

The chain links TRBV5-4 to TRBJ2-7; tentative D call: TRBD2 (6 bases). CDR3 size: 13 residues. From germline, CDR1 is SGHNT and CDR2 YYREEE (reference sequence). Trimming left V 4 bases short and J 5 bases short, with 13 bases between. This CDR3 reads CASSPMRGNEQYF. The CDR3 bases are TGTGCCAGCAGCCCGATGCGGGGTAACGAGCAGTACTTC.

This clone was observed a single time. The DNA of the CDR3 is TGTGCCAGCAGCTTCGGCCGGGGACTAAGTGCTTCTGGCTACACCTTC. It encodes CASSFGRGLSASGYTF. The chain has TRBV11-1 and TRBJ1-2, with D perhaps matching TRBD1 (5 bases). This CDR3 has 16 residues. Germline CDR1 SGHAT, CDR2 FQDESV (reference sequence). V lost 3 bases to trimming and J lost 7 bases, with 21 bases between them.

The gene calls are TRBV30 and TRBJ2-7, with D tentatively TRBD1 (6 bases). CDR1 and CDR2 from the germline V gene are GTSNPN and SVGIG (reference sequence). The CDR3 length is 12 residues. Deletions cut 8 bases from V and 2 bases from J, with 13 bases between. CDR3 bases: TGTGCCGTCAAACAGGGTACCTACGAGCAGTACTTC. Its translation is CAVKQGTYEQYF.

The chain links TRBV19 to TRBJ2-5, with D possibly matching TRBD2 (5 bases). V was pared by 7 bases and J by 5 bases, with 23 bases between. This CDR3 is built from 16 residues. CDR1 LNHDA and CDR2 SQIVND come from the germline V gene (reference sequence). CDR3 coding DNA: TGTGCCAGTACTCCCCCGGGATTTCAGTCCCTTGAGACCCAGTACTTC. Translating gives CASTPPGFQSLETQYF.

The CDR3 sequence is CASSQDNSNTGELFF. For the CDR3, the DNA is TGTGCCAGCAGCCAAGATAACTCGAACACCGGGGAGCTGTTTTTT. This chain uses TRBV4-2 with TRBJ2-2; D is unresolved. V was cut by 0 bases and J by 0 bases, with 5 bases left in between. Germline values: CDR1 LGHNA, CDR2 YNFKEQ. The CDR3 covers 15 residues.

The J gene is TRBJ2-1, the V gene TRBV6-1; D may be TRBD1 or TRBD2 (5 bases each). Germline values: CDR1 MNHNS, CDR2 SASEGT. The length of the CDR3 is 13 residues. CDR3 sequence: CGSVRGEYNEQFF. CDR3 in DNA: TGTGGTAGCGTAAGGGGCGAGTACAATGAGCAGTTCTTC.

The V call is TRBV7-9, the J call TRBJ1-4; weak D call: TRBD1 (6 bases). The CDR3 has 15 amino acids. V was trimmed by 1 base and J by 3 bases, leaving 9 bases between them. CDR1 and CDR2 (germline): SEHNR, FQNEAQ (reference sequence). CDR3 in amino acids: CASSLEGGSNEKLFF. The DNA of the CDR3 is TGTGCCAGCAGCTTAGAGGGGGGCTCTAATGAAAAACTGTTTTTT.

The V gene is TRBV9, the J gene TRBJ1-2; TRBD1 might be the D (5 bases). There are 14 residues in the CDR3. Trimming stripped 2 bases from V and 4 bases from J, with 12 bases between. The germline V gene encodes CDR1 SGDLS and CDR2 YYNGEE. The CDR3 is CASSVETVGYGYTF. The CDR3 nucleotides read TGTGCCAGCAGCGTGGAGACAGTCGGCTATGGCTACACCTTC.

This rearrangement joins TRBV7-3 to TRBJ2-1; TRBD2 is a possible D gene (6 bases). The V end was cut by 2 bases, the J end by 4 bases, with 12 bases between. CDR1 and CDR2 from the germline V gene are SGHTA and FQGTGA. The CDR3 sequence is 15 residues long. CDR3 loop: CASSLAAGRYNEQFF. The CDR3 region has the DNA TGTGCCAGCAGCTTAGCGGCGGGAAGGTACAATGAGCAGTTCTTC.

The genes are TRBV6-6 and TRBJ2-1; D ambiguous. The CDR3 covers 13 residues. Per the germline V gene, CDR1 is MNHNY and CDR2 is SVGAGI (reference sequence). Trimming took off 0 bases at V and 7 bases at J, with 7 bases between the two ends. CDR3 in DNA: TGTGCCAGCAGTTACTCGAACGGAAATGAGCAGTTCTTC. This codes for CASSYSNGNEQFF.

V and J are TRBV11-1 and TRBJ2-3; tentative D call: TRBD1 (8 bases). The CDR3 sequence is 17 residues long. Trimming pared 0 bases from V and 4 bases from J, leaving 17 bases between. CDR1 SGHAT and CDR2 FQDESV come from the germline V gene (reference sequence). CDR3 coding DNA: TGTGCCAGCAGCTTAGCGCGACTAGCAGGGGGCCCAGATACGCAGTATTTT. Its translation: CASSLARLAGGPDTQYF. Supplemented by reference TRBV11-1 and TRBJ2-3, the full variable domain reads EAEVAQSPRYKITEKSQAVAFWCDPISGHATLYWYRQILGQGPELLVQFQDESVVDDSQLPKDRFSAERLKGVDSTLKIQPAELGDSAMYLCASSLARLAGGPDTQYFGPGTRLTVL.

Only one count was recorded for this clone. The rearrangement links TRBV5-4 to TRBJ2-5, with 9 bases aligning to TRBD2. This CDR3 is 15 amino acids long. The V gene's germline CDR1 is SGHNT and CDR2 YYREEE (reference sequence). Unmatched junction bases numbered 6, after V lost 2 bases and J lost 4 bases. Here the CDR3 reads CASSFGLAGVETQYF. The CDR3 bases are TGTGCCAGCAGCTTTGGGTTAGCGGGAGTAGAGACCCAGTACTTC.